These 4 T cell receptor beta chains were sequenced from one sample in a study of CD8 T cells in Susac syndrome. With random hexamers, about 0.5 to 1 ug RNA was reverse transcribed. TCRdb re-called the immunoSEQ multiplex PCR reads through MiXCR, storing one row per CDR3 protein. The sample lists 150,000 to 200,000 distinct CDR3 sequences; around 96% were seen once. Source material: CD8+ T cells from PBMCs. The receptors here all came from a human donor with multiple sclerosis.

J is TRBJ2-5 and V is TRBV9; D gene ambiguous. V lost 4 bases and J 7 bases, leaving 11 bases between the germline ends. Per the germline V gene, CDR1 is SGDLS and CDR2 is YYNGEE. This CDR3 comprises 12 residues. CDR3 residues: CASSPPGGTQYF. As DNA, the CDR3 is TGTGCCAGCAGCCCACCGGGTGGGACCCAGTACTTC.

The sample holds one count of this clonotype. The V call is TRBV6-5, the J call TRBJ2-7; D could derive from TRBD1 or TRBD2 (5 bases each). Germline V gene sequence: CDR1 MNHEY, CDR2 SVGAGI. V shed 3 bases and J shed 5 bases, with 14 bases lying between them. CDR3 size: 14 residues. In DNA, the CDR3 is TGTGCCAGCAGTTATCTCAGGGAGCAGAACGAGCAGTACTTC. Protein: CASSYLREQNEQYF.

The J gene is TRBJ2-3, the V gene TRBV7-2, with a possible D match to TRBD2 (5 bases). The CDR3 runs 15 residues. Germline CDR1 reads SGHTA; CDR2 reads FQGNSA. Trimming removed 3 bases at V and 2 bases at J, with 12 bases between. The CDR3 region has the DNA TGTGCCAGCAGCTTTACGCGGACTGCCACAGATACGCAGTATTTT. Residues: CASSFTRTATDTQYF.

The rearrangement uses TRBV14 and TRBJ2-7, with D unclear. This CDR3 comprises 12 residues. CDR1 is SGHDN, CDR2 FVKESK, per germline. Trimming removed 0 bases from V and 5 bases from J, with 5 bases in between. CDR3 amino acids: CASSQDQNEQYF. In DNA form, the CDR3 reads TGTGCCAGCAGCCAAGATCAAAACGAGCAGTACTTC.